A selection of T cell receptor beta chains follows, all from one sample in a study of somatic mutations in cytotoxic T cells in rheumatoid arthritis. The protocol was immunoSEQ multiplex PCR, while the TCRdb copy is restricted to in-frame clones and leaves out a portion. The sample contains 7,100 or so clones, roughly 77% of which appear only once. The sample taken for sequencing was CD8+ T cells sorted from blood. The source of these receptors is an adult with rheumatoid arthritis. Both conserved end residues are part of each CDR3. Fields, in order: J gene, clone size, D gene, V gene, CDR3 protein, CDR3 DNA. A D gene is named only where the DNA matches it firmly. Size values are once, few and many counts, or a class for expanded clones, and some rows have none.

>TRBJ2-1|NA|NA|TRBV7-2
CASSWARDGEQFF
TGTGCCAGCAGCTGGGCCCGGGACGGTGAGCAGTTCTTC
>TRBJ2-7|NA|TRBD1|TRBV7-9
CASSEGQYMSYEQYF
TGTGCCAGCAGCGAGGGACAGTACATGTCCTACGAGCAGTACTTC
>TRBJ1-1|NA|NA|TRBV9
CASSVGKAEGAFF
TGTGCCAGCAGCGTAGGAAAGGCCGAGGGAGCTTTCTTT
>TRBJ2-3|NA|NA|TRBV5-1
CASSLMGARGEDTQYF
TGCGCCAGCAGCTTGATGGGGGCACGGGGAGAAGATACGCAGTATTTT
>TRBJ2-5|once|NA|TRBV28
CASSQTRSYF
TGTGCCAGCAGCCAGACTCGCTCGTACTTC
>TRBJ2-3|NA|NA|TRBV6-6
CASSYRGDNSDTQYF
TGTGCCAGCAGTTACCGCGGGGATAACTCCGATACGCAGTATTTT
>TRBJ2-5|NA|NA|TRBV10-3
CAISESGETQYF
TGTGCCATCAGTGAGTCGGGCGAGACCCAGTACTTC
>TRBJ2-7|once|TRBD1|TRBV13
CASSYGQGSSYEQYF
TGTGCCAGCAGCTATGGACAGGGGTCATCCTACGAGCAGTACTTC
>TRBJ2-1|NA|NA|TRBV6-5
CASSYGIGQTYNEQFF
TGTGCCAGCAGTTACGGTATAGGGCAGACCTACAATGAGCAGTTCTTC
>TRBJ1-5|few|NA|TRBV28
CASRQGVGQPQHF
TGTGCCAGCAGACAGGGAGTAGGCCAGCCCCAGCATTTT
>TRBJ1-6|NA|NA|TRBV6-5
CASSYVALNSPLHF
TGTGCCAGCAGTTACGTGGCCCTAAATTCACCCCTCCACTTT
>TRBJ1-2|NA|NA|TRBV10-3
CAAEGGGYGYTF
TGTGCCGCAGAGGGGGGAGGATATGGCTACACCTTC
>TRBJ2-7|NA|NA|TRBV4-3
CASSPSSSREQYF
TGCGCCAGCAGCCCCTCGTCATCTCGGGAGCAGTACTTC
>TRBJ2-3|NA|NA|TRBV7-3
CASSTGLFTDTQYF
TGTGCCAGCAGCACGGGACTTTTCACAGATACGCAGTATTTT
>TRBJ1-4|once|NA|TRBV4-3
CASSQDGGSGEKLFF
TGCGCCAGCAGCCAAGATGGGGGGTCCGGGGAAAAACTGTTTTTT
>TRBJ1-5|NA|TRBD1|TRBV27
CASSPSTGESNQPQHF
TGTGCCAGCAGTCCCTCGACAGGGGAAAGCAATCAGCCCCAGCATTTT
>TRBJ2-5|NA|NA|TRBV18
CASSPPGKSQETQYF
TGTGCCAGCTCACCACCGGGGAAGAGCCAAGAGACCCAGTACTTC
>TRBJ1-1|NA|NA|TRBV5-1
CASSHGGGLDEAFF
TGCGCCAGCAGCCACGGGGGAGGGTTAGATGAAGCTTTCTTT
>TRBJ2-2|NA|NA|TRBV27
CASSSPGYNTGELFF
TGTGCCAGCAGTTCACCGGGATATAACACCGGGGAGCTGTTTTTT
>TRBJ2-7|few|NA|TRBV29-1
CSVAIQVEQYF
TGCAGCGTCGCTATTCAGGTAGAGCAGTACTTC
>TRBJ1-2|NA|TRBD1|TRBV6-5
CASSYRDSSLYGYTF
TGTGCCAGCAGTTACCGGGACAGCTCTCTCTATGGCTACACCTTC